The 2 T cell receptor beta chains in this list originate from one sample, sequenced in a study of CD8+CD57+ T cells in acquired aplastic anemia (dated by TCRdb to between 2018 and 2020). The reads were generated on an Illumina HiSeq 2000. Genomic DNA served as template for TCR beta VDJ combination and CDR3 sequence profiling. TCRdb's own reprocessing of the public reads used fastp at Q25 and MiXCR and kept productive beta chains. Duplicate CDR3 protein sequences are folded into a single record with the most common DNA and genes. This sample gives about 200,000 distinct CDR3 sequences in total; approximately 65% of them show up just once. The ten largest clones take up around 58% of the sample. Flow cytometry had shown CD8+CD57+ cell expansion in the patients selected for sequencing. Sequencing used sorted CD4+, CD8+, or CD8+CD57+ T cells (not recorded which) from PBMCs. The receptor set was obtained from a human donor with aplastic anemia.

The V and J genes are TRBV15 and TRBJ1-2, with no clear D. The CDR3 loop spans 13 amino acids. Trimming left V 0 bases short and J 5 bases short, with 7 bases between. Per the germline V gene, CDR1 is LNHNV and CDR2 is YYDKDF (reference sequence). CDR3 sequence reads: CATSRDSDYGYTF. The CDR3 DNA reads as TGTGCCACCAGCAGAGATTCGGATTATGGCTACACCTTC.

This chain connects TRBV7-9 to TRBJ2-7; D is undetermined. The CDR3 runs to 12 residues. Germline V gives CDR1 SEHNR, CDR2 FQNEAQ (reference sequence). Trimming stripped 5 bases from V and 6 bases from J, with 11 bases between. The CDR3 DNA is TGTGCCAGCAGCCACCAGACCGGCGAGCAGTACTTC. As protein: CASSHQTGEQYF. The variable domain in full, with the rest retrieved from reference TRBV7-9 and TRBJ2-7, is DTGVSQNPRHKITKRGQNVTFRCDPISEHNRLYWYRQTLGQGPEFLTYFQNEAQLEKSRLLSDRFSAERPKGSFSTLEIQRTEQGDSAMYLCASSHQTGEQYFGPGTRLTVT.